This is a list of T cell receptor beta chains from one sample in a study of neoadjuvant anti-PD-1 for oral cavity cancer. TCRdb's copy holds only in-frame clones and misses some; the assay was immunoSEQ multiplex PCR. The table records around 68,000 clones, roughly nine tenths of them present only once. Sequences were derived from PBMCs, sampled after nivolumab (anti-PD-1) treatment. These receptors originate from a person aged 35-79 years with oral cavity squamous cell carcinoma. CDR3s include the opening cysteine and the closing phenylalanine or tryptophan. A D gene is named only where the DNA matches it firmly. Not every row has a clone size; where given, it reads once, few, many or a size class.

cdr3_nt | cdr3_aa | clone_size | j_call | v_call | d_call | cdr3_length
TGTGCCAGCACCACTAGCGGGGCTAGCACAGATACGCAGTATTTT | CASTTSGASTDTQYF | . | TRBJ2-3 | TRBV25-1 | TRBD2 | 15
TGCGCCAGCAGAGATTTTAAGGGCACAGATACGCAGTATTTT | CASRDFKGTDTQYF | once | TRBJ2-3 | TRBV4-1 | . | 14
TGTGCCAGTTACCCGTATATGAACACTGAAGCTTTCTTT | CASYPYMNTEAFF | . | TRBJ1-1 | TRBV6-5 | . | 13
TGCGCCAGCAGCCAAGAAACTCACGCGGCCTATGAGCAGTATTTT | CASSQETHAAYEQYF | . | TRBJ2-3 | TRBV4-1 | . | 15
TGCAGCGGTCGGACTAGCGGGACCCAAGGGGAGCTGTTTTTT | CSGRTSGTQGELFF | . | TRBJ2-2 | TRBV29-1 | TRBD2 | 14
TGTGCCAGCGGATCTAGTGGTTATGAGCAGTTCTTC | CASGSSGYEQFF | . | TRBJ2-1 | TRBV2 | . | 12
TGCGCCAGCAGCCGGACAGGTACTGAAGCTTTCTTT | CASSRTGTEAFF | once | TRBJ1-1 | TRBV10-1 | TRBD1 | 12
TGTGCCAGCAGCCTAGCTCGTCCAATCCTCAATCAGCCCCAGCATTTT | CASSLARPILNQPQHF | . | TRBJ1-5 | TRBV7-8 | . | 16
TGTGCCAGCAGCTTGGTGACGGGCACTGAAGCTTTCTTT | CASSLVTGTEAFF | . | TRBJ1-1 | TRBV5-6 | . | 13
TGTGCCAGCAGTTTTTTTCCGGGACAGGGGGACTACGAGCAGTACTTC | CASSFFPGQGDYEQYF | . | TRBJ2-7 | TRBV27 | TRBD1 | 16
TGTGCCAGTAGTGATAGCGGGCGTTACAATGAGCAGTTCTTC | CASSDSGRYNEQFF | . | TRBJ2-1 | TRBV19 | TRBD2 | 14
TGTGCCAGCAGCCCGAGGACAGAGGGTGAGCAGTTCTTC | CASSPRTEGEQFF | . | TRBJ2-1 | TRBV7-6 | . | 13
TGTGCCAGCAGCCACGGGACAGGGATACACTACAATGAGCAGTTCTTC | CASSHGTGIHYNEQFF | . | TRBJ2-1 | TRBV7-9 | TRBD1 | 16
TGCGCCAGCACTGTCGAGGACAGGGCCTACGAGCAGTACTTC | CASTVEDRAYEQYF | . | TRBJ2-7 | TRBV23-1 | TRBD1 | 14
TGCAGTGCTTACAGGGTGGAGACCCAGTACTTC | CSAYRVETQYF | . | TRBJ2-5 | TRBV20-1 | . | 11
TGTGCCAGCAGCCCTCCTACTAGCGGAGCCTACGAGCAGTACTTC | CASSPPTSGAYEQYF | . | TRBJ2-7 | TRBV5-4 | TRBD2 | 15
TGTGCCATCAGTGAGGTGGCGGGGAATGAAAAACTGTTTTTT | CAISEVAGNEKLFF | . | TRBJ1-4 | TRBV10-3 | . | 14
TGCGCCAGCAGCTTGGAGGGGGGGGCCTGGGAGCCCCAGCATTTT | CASSLEGGAWEPQHF | once | TRBJ1-5 | TRBV5-1 | . | 15
TGTGCCAGCAGCCCCGGCAACCAAGAGACCCAGTACTTC | CASSPGNQETQYF | few | TRBJ2-5 | TRBV7-2 | . | 13
TGTGCCACCAGCAGAGATCTTTCCCAGCCCTACGAGCAGTACTTC | CATSRDLSQPYEQYF | . | TRBJ2-7 | TRBV15 | . | 15
TGCGCCAGCAGCTTGGCCCTGGACAGCGAGCAGTACTTC | CASSLALDSEQYF | . | TRBJ2-7 | TRBV5-1 | . | 13
TGTGCCAGTAGTGCATCTCCGGGACTAGCGGGAGAGCGGACCTACGAGCAGTACTTC | CASSASPGLAGERTYEQYF | . | TRBJ2-7 | TRBV19 | TRBD2 | 19